The clone carrying this T cell receptor (beta chain) has a handful of counts. Its cognate antigen is unknown. This sample is part of a study of Ad26.COV2.S vaccination and SARS-CoV-2 variants. Study in general: Ad26.COV2.S shots went into the muscle once or twice, 56 days apart.

This CDR3 comprises 11 residues. CDR1 SNHLY and CDR2 FYNNEI come from the germline V gene. The V end was cut by 8 bases, the J end by 6 bases, with 11 bases between. Regarding treatment: over 15 received Ad26.COV2.S at low or high dose, single or two shots; several received placebo; per-sample allocation not given. Collection of samples fell on day 63 after the first vaccine or placebo injection. Study-wide points: Non-spike TCR breadth showed similarity between vaccine and placebo recipients.

The method was immunoSEQ multiplex PCR; TCRdb's version includes in-frame clones alone and lacks a portion of them. The repertoire holds more than 300,000 clones, with around 84% as singletons. This sequence joins TRBV2 and TRBJ2-7; D is possibly TRBD2 (5 bases). The specimen was peripheral blood, collected in a trial of Ad26.COV2.S vaccine versus placebo. The TCR comes from a person aged 18 to 65 who received the Ad26.COV2.S COVID-19 vaccine or a placebo. CDR3 in DNA: TGTGCCAGCCTCGCCCGGGGCGAGCAGTACTTC. Protein sequence: CASLARGEQYF.